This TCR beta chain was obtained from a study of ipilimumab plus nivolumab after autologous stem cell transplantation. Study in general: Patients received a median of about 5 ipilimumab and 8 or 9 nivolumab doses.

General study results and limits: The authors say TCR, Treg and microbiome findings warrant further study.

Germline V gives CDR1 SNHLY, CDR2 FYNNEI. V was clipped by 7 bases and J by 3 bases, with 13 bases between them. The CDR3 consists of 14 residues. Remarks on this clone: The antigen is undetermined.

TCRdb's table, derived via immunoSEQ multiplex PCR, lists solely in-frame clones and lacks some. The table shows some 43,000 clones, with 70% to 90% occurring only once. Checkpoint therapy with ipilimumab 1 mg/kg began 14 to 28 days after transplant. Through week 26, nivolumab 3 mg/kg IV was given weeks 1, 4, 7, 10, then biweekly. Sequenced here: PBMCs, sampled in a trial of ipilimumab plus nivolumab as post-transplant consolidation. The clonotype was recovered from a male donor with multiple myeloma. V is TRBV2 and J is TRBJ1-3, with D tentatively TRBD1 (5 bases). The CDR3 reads CASTGGVVGNTIYF. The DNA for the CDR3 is TGTGCCAGCACCGGGGGGGTCGTTGGAAACACCATATATTTT.